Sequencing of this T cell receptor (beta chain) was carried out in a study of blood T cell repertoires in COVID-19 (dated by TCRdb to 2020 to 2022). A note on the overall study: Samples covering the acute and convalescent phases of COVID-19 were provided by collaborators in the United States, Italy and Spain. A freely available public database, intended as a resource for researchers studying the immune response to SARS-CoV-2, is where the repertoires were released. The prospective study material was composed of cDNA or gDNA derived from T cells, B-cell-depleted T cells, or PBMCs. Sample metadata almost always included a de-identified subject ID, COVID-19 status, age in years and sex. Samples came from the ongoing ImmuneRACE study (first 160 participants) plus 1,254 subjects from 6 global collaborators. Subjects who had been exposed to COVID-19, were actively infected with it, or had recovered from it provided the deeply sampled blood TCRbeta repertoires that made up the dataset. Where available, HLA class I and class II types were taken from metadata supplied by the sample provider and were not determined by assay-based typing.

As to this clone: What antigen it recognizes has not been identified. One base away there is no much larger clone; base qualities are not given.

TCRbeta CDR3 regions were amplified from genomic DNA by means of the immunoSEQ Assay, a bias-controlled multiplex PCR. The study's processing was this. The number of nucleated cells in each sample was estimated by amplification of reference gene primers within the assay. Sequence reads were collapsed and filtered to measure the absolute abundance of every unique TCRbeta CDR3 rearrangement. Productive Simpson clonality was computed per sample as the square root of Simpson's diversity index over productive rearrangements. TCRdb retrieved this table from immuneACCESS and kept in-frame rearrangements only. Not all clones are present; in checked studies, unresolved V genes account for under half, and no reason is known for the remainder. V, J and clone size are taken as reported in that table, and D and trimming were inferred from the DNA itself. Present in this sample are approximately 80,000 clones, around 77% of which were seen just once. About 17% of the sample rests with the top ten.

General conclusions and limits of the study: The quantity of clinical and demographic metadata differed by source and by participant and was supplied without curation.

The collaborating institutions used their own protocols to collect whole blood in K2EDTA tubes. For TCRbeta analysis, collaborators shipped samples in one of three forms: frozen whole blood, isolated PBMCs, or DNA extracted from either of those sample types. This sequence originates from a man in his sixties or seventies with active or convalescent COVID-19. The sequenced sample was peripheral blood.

The sequenced DNA: TGTGCCTGGAGGCCCTTAGAGGCCTATGGCTACACCTTC. The translation is CAWRPLEAYGYTF. The rearranged chain carries TRBV30 and TRBJ1-2; the D gene identity is not certain. The CDR3 runs 13 residues from the cysteine to the phenylalanine. The retained sequence is limited to the CDR3, 39 bases, with the frame set at the first base. The junction shows trimming of 3 bases on V and 4 bases on J, plus 12 bases between the germline ends. The germline V gene (reference sequence) specifies GTSNPN as CDR1 and SVGIG as CDR2.